This T cell receptor beta chain stems from a study of blood T cell repertoires in COVID-19. Study information: From T cells, B-cell-depleted T cells, or PBMCs came the material, which was cDNA or gDNA.

Authors' processing steps: Reference gene primer amplification gave nucleated cell count estimates. Clones were sequenced by immunoSEQ multiplex PCR, and TCRdb holds only the in-frame ones, with some missing. V and J calls and clone size are given by that table; D and trimming were obtained from the DNA. The table shows roughly 60,000 clones, with more than 75% occurring only once. This CDR3 spans 18 amino acids. Germline-derived CDR1 and CDR2 are MGHDK and SYGVNS. The junction had 11 bases not matched to a gene; V was cut back by 4 bases and J by 1 base. Sequenced input: peripheral blood. The chain couples TRBV25-1 to TRBJ2-7; 12 nucleotides align to TRBD2. This TCR came from a human donor in a cohort sampled during active COVID-19. The CDR3 spells CASSGLAGGPAPSYEQYF. CDR3 in DNA: TGTGCCAGCAGTGGGCTAGCGGGGGGGCCCGCACCTTCCTACGAGCAGTACTTC.